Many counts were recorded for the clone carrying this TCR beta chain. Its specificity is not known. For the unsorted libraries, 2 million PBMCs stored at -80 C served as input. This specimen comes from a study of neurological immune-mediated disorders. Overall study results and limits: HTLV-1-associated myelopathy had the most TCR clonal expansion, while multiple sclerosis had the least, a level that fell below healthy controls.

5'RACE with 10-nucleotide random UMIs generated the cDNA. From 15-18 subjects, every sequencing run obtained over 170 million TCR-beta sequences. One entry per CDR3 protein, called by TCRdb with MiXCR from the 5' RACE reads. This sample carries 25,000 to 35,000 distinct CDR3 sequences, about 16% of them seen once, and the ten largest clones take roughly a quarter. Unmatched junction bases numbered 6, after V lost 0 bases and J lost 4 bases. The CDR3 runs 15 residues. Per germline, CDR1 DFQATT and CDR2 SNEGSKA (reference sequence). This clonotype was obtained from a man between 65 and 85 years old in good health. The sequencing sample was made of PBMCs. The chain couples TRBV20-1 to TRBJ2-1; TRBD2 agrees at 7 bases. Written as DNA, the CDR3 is TGCAGTGCTAGAGATGGGAGGGCTACGTACAATGAGCAGTTCTTC. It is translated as CSARDGRATYNEQFF.